A selection of T cell receptor beta chains follows, all from one sample in a study of blood T cell repertoires in COVID-19. Profiled with immunoSEQ multiplex PCR; TCRdb holds only in-frame clones, not every one. The sample has roughly 53,000 clones; around 85% are singletons. The sample was peripheral blood. The receptors derive from a man between 65 and 79 years old with active COVID-19. Both conserved end residues are trimmed from each CDR3. The order of the fields is V gene, CDR3 protein.

>TRBV18
ASSTTGLSNQPQH
>TRBV4-2
ASSQEPGQNTEAF
>TRBV7-6
ASSLAAGQGISEQY
>TRBV7-3
ASSLSGWDYRNEQF
>TRBV28
ASSSGTGKEKLF
>TRBV7-2
ASSRTGPYGYT
>TRBV21-1
ASRSLLCAVRLRDRPYEQY
>TRBV19
ASSTTGGPYEQY
>TRBV7-9
ASSATSGRPDEQY
>TRBV7-6
ASRKLAGGDHEQY
>TRBV6-5
ASHKLAGQETQY
>TRBV4-2
ASSQEYVTGATNEKLF
>TRBV19
ASSRDRTPGYT
>TRBV5-1
ASSPGLAGGYNEQF
>TRBV2
ASSEGSLAKETQY
>TRBV4-3
ASSRLAGESNNEQF
>TRBV5-4
ASRAGTTGTGELF
>TRBV28
ASQAGKGKLF
>TRBV2
ASREDREYEQY
>TRBV11-2
ASSLNPAGLAKNIQY
>TRBV5-4
ASSLAAQGRTEAF
>TRBV4-3
ASSQEYSGGSFPDEQF
>TRBV7-2
ASSRGDSFTDTQY
>TRBV19
ASSPTGGAYNSPLH
>TRBV30
AWSPKLGKGNEQY
>TRBV4-2
ASSRYYNLEGGYEQY
>TRBV28
ASSFRGIWRKTV
>TRBV2
ASSLNRGLVNEQF
>TRBV6-5
ASMGQGNTQY
>TRBV28
ASSFPGELYSNQPQH
>TRBV9
ASSAGTSGRLEQF
>TRBV13
ASSWRTGTGNTIY
>TRBV7-3
ASSLAGDGYTEAF
>TRBV28
ATRSGDRGVGWAF
>TRBV5-4
ASSLESARGYGYT
>TRBV9
ASSVGAAHTDTQY
>TRBV28
ASSLSSNYGYT
>TRBV28
ASTSAYEQY
>TRBV7-2
ASSFNRGETQY
>TRBV10-3
ATRTGSSYEQY
>TRBV30
AWSGGGLAGQETQY
>TRBV19
ASSGQLGTEAF
>TRBV7-9
ASSLGDSSYEQY
>TRBV7-3
ASSLRGPATEAF
>TRBV5-1
ASSQGLATRGWETQY
>TRBV5-1
ASSPRGAAADTQY
>TRBV2
ASSPLAGRNYGYT
>TRBV28
ASTKGGIGNEQF
>TRBV5-1
ASSFLGTGGTDTQY
>TRBV5-4
ASSSRTSGAYNEQF
>TRBV30
AWSRGLAGVNIQY
>TRBV18
ASSPGQGTYEQY